The 27 T cell receptor beta chains given below trace back to one sample, sequenced in a study of T cells in narcolepsy. The assay was immunoSEQ multiplex PCR, and TCRdb's table has in-frame clones only and misses some. The sample lists 34,000 or so clones; roughly 79% were seen once. Sequencing was done on a sample of memory (CD45RA-) CD4+ T cells from blood. The receptors were sampled from a human donor in good health.

This clone was seen a few times. The chain links TRBV6-5 to TRBJ2-1; TRBD2 matches at 13 bases. Trimming cost V 2 bases and J 8 bases; bases outside gene matches: 3. From germline, CDR1 is MNHEY and CDR2 SVGAGI. The CDR3 is 15 amino acids. This CDR3 reads CASSYGTSGMYEQFF. The CDR3 region has the DNA TGTGCCAGCAGTTACGGGACTAGCGGGATGTATGAGCAGTTCTTC.

The V gene is TRBV2, the J gene TRBJ2-1; TRBD2 matches at 13 bases. Germline loops: CDR1 SNHLY, CDR2 FYNNEI. The CDR3 sequence is 15 residues long. The junction had 10 bases not matched to a gene; V was cut back by 8 bases and J by 9 bases. The CDR3 coding sequence is TGTGCCAGCCTCCTTGGACTAGCGGGAGTGGCTGAGCAGTTCTTC. Its protein product is CASLLGLAGVAEQFF.

J is TRBJ2-1 and V is TRBV19; a weak D match, TRBD2 (6 bases). The V end lost 7 bases, the J end lost 3 bases, and 16 bases lay between the germline ends. CDR3 length: 15 residues. Germline V lookup: CDR1 LNHDA, CDR2 SQIVND (reference sequence). The CDR3 nucleotides read TGTGCCAGTATCGGCGGGGATTACCTCTACAATGAGCAGTTCTTC. Translated: CASIGGDYLYNEQFF.

The rearrangement joins TRBV27 to TRBJ1-5; D not certain. Germline V CDR1 and CDR2: MNHEY, SMNVEV (reference sequence). Deletions cut 7 bases from V and 1 base from J, with 11 bases between. This CDR3 contains 14 residues. CDR3 sequence (DNA): TGTGCCAGCACGATGGCTGGGAGCAATCAGCCCCAGCATTTT. Translating gives CASTMAGSNQPQHF.

The CDR3 loop is CASSQRERGTDTQYF. DNA for the CDR3: TGTGCCAGCAGTCAGCGGGAGAGGGGCACAGATACGCAGTATTTT. The chain is built from TRBV6-5 and TRBJ2-3, with 8 nucleotides matching TRBD2. The CDR3 loop spans 15 amino acids. Germline CDR1 and CDR2: MNHEY and SVGAGI. V was clipped by 5 bases and J by 1 base; unmatched bases: 5.

This chain links TRBV10-3 with TRBJ2-1, with TRBD2 matching over 14 bases. The CDR3 is 15 amino acids. Unmatched junction bases numbered 7, after V lost 3 bases and J lost 12 bases. In germline, CDR1 is ENHRY, CDR2 SYGVKD. The CDR3 nucleotides read TGTGCCATCAGTGACTCCGGGACTAGCGGGAGTGGGCAGTTCTTC. Encoded protein: CAISDSGTSGSGQFF.

This rearrangement joins TRBV10-3 to TRBJ2-7; D is perhaps TRBD1 (6 bases). The CDR3 runs 13 residues. Trimming took 10 bases from V and 2 from J, leaving 15 bases between them. Per the germline V gene, CDR1 is ENHRY and CDR2 is SYGVKD. The CDR3 here is CANRDTHTYEQYF. CDR3 DNA: TGTGCCAACCGGGACACCCACACCTACGAGCAGTACTTC.

V usage is TRBV15 and J usage is TRBJ1-3; 8 bases fit TRBD1. This CDR3 is built from 15 residues. In germline, CDR1 is LNHNV, CDR2 YYDKDF (reference sequence). The V segment lost 2 bases and the J segment 0 bases; nucleotides outside the gene matches: 0. The CDR3 spells CATSRTGGSGNTIYF. Written as DNA, the CDR3 is TGTGCCACCAGCAGAACAGGGGGCTCTGGAAACACCATATATTTT.

V gene TRBV9 combines with J gene TRBJ2-3; a possible D gene is TRBD2 (7 bases). The CDR3 covers 16 residues. Trimming took off 0 bases at V and 5 bases at J, with 16 bases between the two ends. Germline lookup yields CDR1 SGDLS and CDR2 YYNGEE. The CDR3 spells CASSVVAGAKGDTQYF. DNA for the CDR3: TGTGCCAGCAGCGTAGTGGCGGGGGCAAAAGGAGATACGCAGTATTTT.

By frequency in the sample, this clone is medium-sized. This chain uses TRBV1 with TRBJ1-3; the D call TRBD1 from the table was never checked on the DNA. TRBV1 corresponds to a pseudogene. CDR3 length equals 16 residues. As DNA, the CDR3 is TGCACCAGCAGTCGTAACAGGGGGTCGAACGAAAACACCATATATTTT. Its translation: CTSSRNRGSNENTIYF.

The V call is TRBV6-1, the J call TRBJ2-7; 10 nucleotides line up with TRBD2. Germline V gives CDR1 MNHNS, CDR2 SASEGT. The CDR3 runs 18 residues. After removal of 4 bases from V and 1 base from J, the junction contained 13 bases not matched to a gene. The CDR3 region has the DNA TGTGCCAGCAGTGGGCTAGCGGGAGCCAGAAGGGGGTCCTACGAGCAGTACTTC. Encoded protein: CASSGLAGARRGSYEQYF.

Only a few counts were recorded for this clone. The rearrangement links TRBV30 to TRBJ1-1, with 7 bases identical to TRBD1. The CDR3 length is 13 residues. Germline V gene sequence: CDR1 GTSNPN, CDR2 SVGIG (reference sequence). V shed 6 bases and J 11 bases; nucleotides not matched to a gene: 15. The CDR3 protein is CACSETRQGRAFF. Here the CDR3 DNA reads TGTGCCTGCAGCGAAACGAGACAGGGTCGTGCTTTCTTT.

DNA of the CDR3: TGTGCCAGCAGTGAAGACCCCCTCATTTTTACGCAGTATTTT. Protein product: CASSEDPLIFTQYF. The chain links TRBV2 to TRBJ2-3; D remains ambiguous. CDR1 and CDR2 (germline): SNHLY, FYNNEI. The V end was cut by 1 base, the J end by 8 bases, with 13 bases between. The CDR3 length is 14 residues.

The gene calls are TRBV10-2 and TRBJ1-1; D remains unclear. Trimming removed 6 bases from V and 2 bases from J, with 10 bases in between. CDR1 and CDR2 from the germline V gene are WSHSY and SAAADI. The CDR3 is 13 residues long. In DNA, the CDR3 is TGCGCCAGCAGCGATCAACCTAACACTGAAGCTTTCTTT. This sequence encodes CASSDQPNTEAFF.

This clone was seen a few times. V gene TRBV2 combines with J gene TRBJ1-2; D possibly corresponds to TRBD1 (5 bases). CDR3 length: 15 amino acids. Germline V gene data show CDR1 as SNHLY and CDR2 as FYNNEI. The germline V and J ends were trimmed by 1 base and 6 bases, with 15 bases remaining between them. For the CDR3, the DNA is TGTGCCAGCAGTGAAGTTCAGACAGCACGGGATGGCTACACCTTC. It codes for CASSEVQTARDGYTF. Full variable domain (missing parts from reference TRBV2 and TRBJ1-2): EPEVTQTPSHQVTQMGQEVILRCVPISNHLYFYWYRQILGQKVEFLVSFYNNEISEKSEIFDDQFSVERPDGSNFTLKIRSTKLEDSAMYFCASSEVQTARDGYTFGSGTRLTVV.

This sequence joins TRBV2 and TRBJ2-2, with 8 bases identical to TRBD1. The J segment lost 0 bases and the V segment lost 6 bases, leaving 3 bases of the junction unmatched. Per germline, CDR1 SNHLY and CDR2 FYNNEI. The CDR3 spans 15 residues. This CDR3 reads CASRADRANTGELFF. Written as DNA, the CDR3 is TGTGCCAGCAGAGCGGACAGGGCGAACACCGGGGAGCTGTTTTTT.

The rearrangement uses TRBV6-1 and TRBJ1-1; D gene unclear. V was pared by 10 bases and J by 7 bases, with 16 bases between. The CDR3 contains 12 residues. CDR1 and CDR2 from the germline V gene are MNHNS and SASEGT. CDR3 residues: CATANSVGEAFF. The CDR3 DNA follows: TGTGCCACCGCAAATTCAGTGGGTGAAGCTTTCTTT.

The chain's CDR3 is CASSIPSLPGNTIYF. The CDR3 DNA is TGTGCCAGTAGTATCCCCAGCCTGCCCGGAAACACCATATATTTT. The chain couples TRBV19 to TRBJ1-3; D ambiguous. This CDR3 is built from 15 residues. V lost 3 bases and J 4 bases, leaving 13 bases between the germline ends. The V gene's germline CDR1 is LNHDA and CDR2 SQIVND (reference sequence).

The table lists this clone with a count of one. The chain couples TRBV9 to TRBJ2-3; no firm D call. Germline CDR1 and CDR2: SGDLS and YYNGEE. The CDR3 has 16 residues. Trimming took 2 bases from V and 2 from J, leaving 15 bases between them. The CDR3 spells CASSVLFDFSTDTQYF. In DNA, the CDR3 is TGTGCCAGCAGCGTCCTCTTTGACTTTTCCACAGATACGCAGTATTTT.

The chain combines TRBV6-1 with TRBJ1-4; no clear D. The germline V gene encodes CDR1 MNHNS and CDR2 SASEGT. The CDR3 spans 15 residues. V was shortened by 9 bases and J by 8 bases, with 22 bases between the two germline ends. CDR3 in DNA: TGTGCCAGTCGCGAGGGAGGGTATCTGCGCGAAAAACTGTTTTTT. Translating it yields CASREGGYLREKLFF.

The chain recombines TRBV5-6 with TRBJ1-1; the D gene is possibly TRBD1 (5 bases). Per the germline V gene, CDR1 is SGHDT and CDR2 is YYEEEE. CDR3 size: 14 residues. Trimming pared 7 bases from V and 2 bases from J, leaving 15 bases between. The CDR3 is CASVGGRANTEAFF. The CDR3 DNA sequence: TGTGCCAGCGTGGGGGGAAGGGCAAACACTGAAGCTTTCTTT. Combining the CDR3 with reference TRBV5-6 and TRBJ1-1 gives the whole variable domain DAGVTQSPTHLIKTRGQQVTLRCSPKSGHDTVSWYQQALGQGPQFIFQYYEEEERQRGNFPDRFSGHQFPNYSSELNVNALLLGDSALYLCASVGGRANTEAFFGQGTRLTVV.

The J gene is TRBJ1-4, the V gene TRBV6-4; D gene unclear. V was clipped by 3 bases and J by 0 bases, with 11 bases between them. This CDR3 has 16 residues. The germline V gene has CDR1 MRHNA and CDR2 SNTAGT. In nucleotides, the CDR3 is TGTGCCAGCAGTGAGGCGAGAACCGCAACTAATGAAAAACTGTTTTTT. Encoded protein: CASSEARTATNEKLFF.

V usage is TRBV27 and J usage is TRBJ2-1; 10 bases are shared with TRBD1. The ends lost 4 bases at V and 6 bases at J; junction bases unmatched: 9. From germline, CDR1 is MNHEY and CDR2 SMNVEV (reference sequence). The CDR3 is 16 amino acids. DNA for the CDR3: TGTGCCAGCAGTTCCTCCCTTCGGGACAGGGGCAATGAGCAGTTCTTC. Translated, it gives CASSSSLRDRGNEQFF.

This chain joins TRBV5-1 and TRBJ1-3; perhaps TRBD1 as D (5 bases). Deletions cut 4 bases from V and 4 bases from J, with 18 bases between. CDR1 and CDR2 from the germline V gene are SGHRS and YFSETQ. The CDR3 totals 16 residues. CDR3 DNA sequence: TGCGCCAGCAGCCCCTCTGGGGGGTACTCCGGAAACACCATATATTTT. Its protein product is CASSPSGGYSGNTIYF.

The chain combines TRBV5-1 with TRBJ2-5; 13 bases map to TRBD2. With V trimmed by 2 bases and J by 2 bases, 6 bases remained unmatched. Per germline, CDR1 SGHRS and CDR2 YFSETQ. The CDR3 loop spans 17 amino acids. In DNA form, the CDR3 reads TGCGCCAGCAGCTTCACCGGGACTAGCGGGGTTCAAGAGACCCAGTACTTC. Amino acids: CASSFTGTSGVQETQYF.

The sample holds one count of this clone. This chain joins TRBV30 and TRBJ1-5; perhaps TRBD1 as D (5 bases). This CDR3 has 15 residues. From germline, CDR1 is GTSNPN and CDR2 SVGIG (reference sequence). V was clipped by 2 bases and J by 4 bases, with 15 bases between them. CDR3 nucleotide sequence: TGTGCCTGGAGTTCCGGGACCTTTGTAAATCAGCCCCAGCATTTT. This gives the protein CAWSSGTFVNQPQHF.

The rearrangement uses TRBV15 and TRBJ1-2; D is possibly TRBD1 (5 bases). The germline gives CDR1 LNHNV, CDR2 YYDKDF (reference sequence). V shed 0 bases and J shed 2 bases, with 10 bases lying between them. This CDR3 contains 15 residues. CDR3 protein: CATSREQRGNYGYTF. The CDR3 DNA follows: TGTGCCACCAGCAGAGAGCAAAGGGGAAACTATGGCTACACCTTC.